The present TCR beta chain was sequenced within a study of radiation and T cells in renal cell carcinoma. Study as a whole: Nephrectomy followed 15 Gy stereotactic body radiation by 4 weeks. Study-wide findings and caveats: In blood, top tumor clones expanded by 2 weeks, shrinking by 4.

Here immunoSEQ multiplex PCR was the method, and the copy in TCRdb shows in-frame clones only, minus some. The sample includes 95,000 to 150,000 clones, roughly four fifths of them seen just once. The CDR3 extends over 14 amino acids. Germline loops: CDR1 SEHNR, CDR2 FQNEAQ (reference sequence). Trimming removed 5 bases from V and 6 bases from J, with 14 bases in between. Sample time point: blood 2 weeks post-SBRT. Sample treatment: 15 Gy SBRT to primary tumor, nephrectomy 4 weeks later. After SBRT, blood was collected at 2 and 4 weeks, plus baseline. The patient's renal cell carcinoma had clear cell pathology. In regard to this clone: What it binds is not known.

The TCR sequence derives from a man aged 45 to 65 with renal cell carcinoma. Sample: blood, taken from a patient whose treatment included radiotherapy and nephrectomy. This sequence joins TRBV7-9 and TRBJ1-5; a weak D match, TRBD1 (6 bases). The CDR3 nucleotides are TGTGCCAGCAGCCCAGGGGCAGAAGGTCAGCCCCAGCATTTT. This gives the protein CASSPGAEGQPQHF.